This T cell receptor beta chain was profiled in a study of blood T cell repertoires in COVID-19. Study background: The United States, Italy and Spain provided the acute and convalescent COVID-19 samples.

Original processing notes: Nucleated cell number was recorded as an estimate derived from reference gene primer amplification. Data came from immunoSEQ multiplex PCR; TCRdb stores just in-frame clones and leaves some out. V, J and clone size reflect that table, while D and trimming were determined from the DNA. There are approximately 280,000 clones in the sample; about 88% occur only once, and over 1.3% lies in the top ten. During active infection, Seattle patients enrolled and were then monitored through disease. Germline assignment: CDR1 LNHNV and CDR2 YYDKDF (reference sequence). This CDR3 is 15 amino acids long. V dropped 0 bases and J dropped 1 base, with 9 bases sitting between them.

This TCR derives from a human donor with COVID-19, enrolled during active disease. The donor label of this sample is uncertain. The chain recombines TRBV15 with TRBJ1-1; D may be TRBD1 (5 bases). Material for sequencing was peripheral blood. CDR3 amino acids: CATSREGLGNTEAFF. The CDR3 nucleotides read TGTGCCACCAGCAGAGAGGGACTGGGGAACACTGAAGCTTTCTTT.